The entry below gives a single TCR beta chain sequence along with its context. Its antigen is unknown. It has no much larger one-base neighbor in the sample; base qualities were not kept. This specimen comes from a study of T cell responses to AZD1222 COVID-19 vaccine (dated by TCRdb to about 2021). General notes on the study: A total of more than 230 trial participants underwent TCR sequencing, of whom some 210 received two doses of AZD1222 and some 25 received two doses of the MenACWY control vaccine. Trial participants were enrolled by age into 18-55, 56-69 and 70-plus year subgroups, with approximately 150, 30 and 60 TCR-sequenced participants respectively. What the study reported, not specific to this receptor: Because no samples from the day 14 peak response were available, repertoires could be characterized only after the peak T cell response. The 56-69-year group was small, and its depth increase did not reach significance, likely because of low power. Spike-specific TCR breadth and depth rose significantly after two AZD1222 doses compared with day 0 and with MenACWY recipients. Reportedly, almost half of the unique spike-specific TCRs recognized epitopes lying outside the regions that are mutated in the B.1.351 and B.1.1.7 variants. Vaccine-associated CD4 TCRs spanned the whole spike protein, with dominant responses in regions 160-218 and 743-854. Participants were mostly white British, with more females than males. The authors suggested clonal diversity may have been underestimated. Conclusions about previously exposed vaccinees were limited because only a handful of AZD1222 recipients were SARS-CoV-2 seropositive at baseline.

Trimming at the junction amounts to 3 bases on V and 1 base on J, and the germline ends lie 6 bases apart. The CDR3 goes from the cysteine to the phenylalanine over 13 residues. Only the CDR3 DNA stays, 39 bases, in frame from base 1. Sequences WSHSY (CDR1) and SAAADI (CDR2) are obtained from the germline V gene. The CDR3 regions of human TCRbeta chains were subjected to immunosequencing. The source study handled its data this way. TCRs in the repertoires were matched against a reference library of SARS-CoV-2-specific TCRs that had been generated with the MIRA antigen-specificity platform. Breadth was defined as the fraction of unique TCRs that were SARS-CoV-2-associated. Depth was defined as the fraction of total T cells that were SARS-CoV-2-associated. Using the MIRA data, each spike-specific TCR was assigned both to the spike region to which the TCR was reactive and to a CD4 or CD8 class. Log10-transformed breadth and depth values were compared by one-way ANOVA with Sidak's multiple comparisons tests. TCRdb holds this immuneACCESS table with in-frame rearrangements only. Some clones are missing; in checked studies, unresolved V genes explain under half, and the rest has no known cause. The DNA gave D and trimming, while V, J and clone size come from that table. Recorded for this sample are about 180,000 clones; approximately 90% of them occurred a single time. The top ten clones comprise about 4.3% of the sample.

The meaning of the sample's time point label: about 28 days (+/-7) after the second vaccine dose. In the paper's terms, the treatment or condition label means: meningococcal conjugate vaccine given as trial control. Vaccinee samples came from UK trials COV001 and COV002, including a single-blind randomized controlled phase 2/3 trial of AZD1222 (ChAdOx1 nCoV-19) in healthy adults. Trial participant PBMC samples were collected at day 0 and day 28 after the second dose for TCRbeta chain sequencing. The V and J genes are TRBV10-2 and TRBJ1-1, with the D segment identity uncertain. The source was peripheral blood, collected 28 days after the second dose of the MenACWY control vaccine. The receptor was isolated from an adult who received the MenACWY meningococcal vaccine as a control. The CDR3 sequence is CASSDAWNTEAFF. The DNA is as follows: TGCGCCAGCAGTGATGCGTGGAACACTGAAGCTTTCTTT.